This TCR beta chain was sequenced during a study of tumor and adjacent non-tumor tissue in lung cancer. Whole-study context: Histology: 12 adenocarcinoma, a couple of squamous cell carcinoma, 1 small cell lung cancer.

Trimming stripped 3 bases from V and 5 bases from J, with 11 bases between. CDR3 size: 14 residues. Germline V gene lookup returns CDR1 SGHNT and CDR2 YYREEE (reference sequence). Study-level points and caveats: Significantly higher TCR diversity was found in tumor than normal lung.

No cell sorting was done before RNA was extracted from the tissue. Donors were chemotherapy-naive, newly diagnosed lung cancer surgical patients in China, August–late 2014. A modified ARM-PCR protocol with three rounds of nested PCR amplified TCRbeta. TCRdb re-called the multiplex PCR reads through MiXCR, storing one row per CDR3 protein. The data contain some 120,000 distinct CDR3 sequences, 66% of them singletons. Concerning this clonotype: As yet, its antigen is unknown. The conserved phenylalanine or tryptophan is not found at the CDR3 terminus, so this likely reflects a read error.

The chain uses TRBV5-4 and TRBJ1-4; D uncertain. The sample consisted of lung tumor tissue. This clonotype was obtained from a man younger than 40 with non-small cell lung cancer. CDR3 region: CASSSRARNEKLFI. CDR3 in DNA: TGTGCCAGCAGCTCAAGGGCGAGAAATGAAAAACTGTTTATT.